The next 6 T cell receptor beta chains were all read from a single sample in a study of T cell repertoires in cytomegalovirus infection. TCRdb re-analysed the reads in MiXCR, keeping a single row per CDR3 protein. The sample shows 200,000 or so distinct CDR3 sequences, about 21% of them seen only once. The sequenced sample consisted of PBMCs. The receptors stem from a human donor in good health (CMV status not recorded). Some clones in this sample may be carry-over from other donors' samples.

V gene TRBV5-1 combines with J gene TRBJ1-1; 7 nucleotides agree with TRBD1. J lost 11 bases, V lost 0 bases, and 10 bases had no gene match. Germline lookup yields CDR1 SGHRS and CDR2 YFSETQ. The CDR3 is 14 amino acids. Written as DNA, the CDR3 is TGCGCCAGCAGCTTGGGACAGGGATTTTCATGGGCTTTCTTT. Translated, it gives CASSLGQGFSWAFF. Looking up the rest from reference TRBV5-1 and TRBJ1-1 gives the full variable domain: KAGVTQTPRYLIKTRGQQVTLSCSPISGHRSVSWYQQTPGQGLQFLFEYFSETQRNKGNFPGRFSGRQFSNSRSEMNVSTLELGDSALYLCASSLGQGFSWAFFGQGTRLTVV.

This clonotype occurred many times. The chain joins TRBV5-6 to TRBJ1-4; no firm D call. The germline V gene has CDR1 SGHDT and CDR2 YYEEEE. V was trimmed by 4 bases and J by 0 bases, leaving 19 bases between them. The CDR3 covers 18 residues. Here the CDR3 DNA reads TGTGCCAGCAGCCCCCAGTCTGGAGGGTTTGCAACTAATGAAAAACTGTTTTTT. Amino acid sequence: CASSPQSGGFATNEKLFF.

V gene TRBV29-1 combines with J gene TRBJ2-1; 13 bases are a match to TRBD2. The V gene's germline CDR1 is SQVTM and CDR2 ANQGSEA. The J segment lost 7 bases and the V segment lost 7 bases, leaving 7 bases of the junction unmatched. This CDR3 comprises 14 residues. CDR3: CSAEWGLAGNEQFF. In nucleotides, the CDR3 is TGCAGCGCCGAATGGGGACTAGCGGGAAATGAGCAGTTCTTC.

This clonotype was picked up many times. The germline gene is not matched at one end of the junction; a read error may be the cause. This chain connects TRBV7-2 to TRBJ1-1, with 8 nucleotides matching TRBD1. The germline V gene encodes CDR1 SGHTA and CDR2 FQGNSA. The CDR3 is 14 residues long. CDR3 region: CASSLGQGFTEAFF. The CDR3 DNA reads as TGTGCCAGCAGTTTAGGACAGGGTTTCACTGAAGCTTTCTTT.

V and J are TRBV12-3 or TRBV12-4 and TRBJ2-1, with a weak D call TRBD1 (5 bases). The CDR3 loop spans 14 amino acids. Trimming left V 1 base short and J 9 bases short, with 13 bases between. CDR3 nucleotides: TGTGCCAGCAGTTTAGGGCTAGGGGCGAGTGAGCAGTTCTTC. Residues: CASSLGLGASEQFF.

By share, this clonotype counts as medium-sized. V usage is TRBV11-2 and J usage is TRBJ2-1; 11 nucleotides line up with TRBD1. The CDR3 extends over 15 amino acids. Germline V gene lookup returns CDR1 SGHAT and CDR2 FQNNGV. The ends lost 4 bases at V and 8 bases at J; junction bases unmatched: 7. CDR3: CASSYRDRGVDEQFF. DNA of the CDR3: TGTGCCAGCAGCTACCGGGACAGGGGGGTGGATGAGCAGTTCTTC.